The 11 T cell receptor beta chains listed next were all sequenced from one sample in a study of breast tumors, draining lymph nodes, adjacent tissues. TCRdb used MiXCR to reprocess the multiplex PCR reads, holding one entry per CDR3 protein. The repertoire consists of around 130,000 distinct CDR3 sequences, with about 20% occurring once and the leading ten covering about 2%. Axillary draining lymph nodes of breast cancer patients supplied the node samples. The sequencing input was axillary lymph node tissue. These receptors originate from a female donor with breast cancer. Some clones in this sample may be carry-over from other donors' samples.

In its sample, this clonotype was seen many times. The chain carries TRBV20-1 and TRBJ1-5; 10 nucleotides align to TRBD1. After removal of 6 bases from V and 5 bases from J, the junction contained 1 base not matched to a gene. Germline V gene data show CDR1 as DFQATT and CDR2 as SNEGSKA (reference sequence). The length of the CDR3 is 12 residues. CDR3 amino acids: CSAGTGDQPQHF. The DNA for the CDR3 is TGCAGTGCCGGGACAGGGGATCAGCCCCAGCATTTT.

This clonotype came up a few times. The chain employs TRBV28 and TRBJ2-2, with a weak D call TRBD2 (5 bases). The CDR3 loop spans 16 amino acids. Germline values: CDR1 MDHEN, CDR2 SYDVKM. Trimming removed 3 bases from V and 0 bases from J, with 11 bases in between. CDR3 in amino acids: CASSFASSPNTGELFF. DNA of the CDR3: TGTGCCAGCAGTTTCGCTAGCAGCCCGAACACCGGGGAGCTGTTTTTT.

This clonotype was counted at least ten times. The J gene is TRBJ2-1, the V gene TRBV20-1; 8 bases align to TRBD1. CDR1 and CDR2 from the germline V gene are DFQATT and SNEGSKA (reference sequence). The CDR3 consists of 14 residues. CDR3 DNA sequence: TGCAGCGACAGGGGAATTAGTCTTCGGAATGAGCAGTTCTTC. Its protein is CSDRGISLRNEQFF.

The CDR3 nucleotides are TGTGCCAGCAGCTCCTATCTAGCGGAGACTTTCCAAGAGACCCAGTACTTC. This gives the protein CASSSYLAETFQETQYF. The chain has TRBV6-1 and TRBJ2-5; TRBD2 aligns across 7 bases. The CDR3 spans 17 residues. The V and J ends lost 6 bases and 1 base, in that order; junction bases with no gene match: 14. Germline assignment: CDR1 MNHNS and CDR2 SASEGT.

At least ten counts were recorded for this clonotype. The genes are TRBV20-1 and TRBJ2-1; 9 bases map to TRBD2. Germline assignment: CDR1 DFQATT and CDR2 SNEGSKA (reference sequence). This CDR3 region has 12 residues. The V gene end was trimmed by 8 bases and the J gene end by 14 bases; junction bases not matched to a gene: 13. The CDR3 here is CSSSIKTSGEFF. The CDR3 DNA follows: TGCAGTTCCTCCATTAAGACTAGCGGAGAGTTCTTC.

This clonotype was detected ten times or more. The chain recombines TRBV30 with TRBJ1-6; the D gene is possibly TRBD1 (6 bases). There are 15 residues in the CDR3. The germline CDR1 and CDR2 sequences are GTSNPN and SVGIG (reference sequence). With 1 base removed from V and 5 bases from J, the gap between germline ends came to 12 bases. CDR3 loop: CAWSGWTVNNSPLHF. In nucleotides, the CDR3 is TGTGCCTGGAGTGGTTGGACAGTCAATAATTCACCCCTCCACTTT. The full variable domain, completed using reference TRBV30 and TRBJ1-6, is SQTIHQWPATLVQPVGSPLSLECTVEGTSNPNLYWYRQAAGRGLQLLFYSVGIGQISSEVPQNLSASRPQDRQFILSSKKLLLSDSGFYLCAWSGWTVNNSPLHFGNGTRLTVT.

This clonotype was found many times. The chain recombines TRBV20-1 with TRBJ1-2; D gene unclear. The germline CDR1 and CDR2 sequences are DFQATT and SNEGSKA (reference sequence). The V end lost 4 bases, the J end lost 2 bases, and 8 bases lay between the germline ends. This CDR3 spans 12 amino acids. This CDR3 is CSAKHINYGYTF. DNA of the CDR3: TGCAGTGCTAAACACATCAACTATGGCTACACCTTC.

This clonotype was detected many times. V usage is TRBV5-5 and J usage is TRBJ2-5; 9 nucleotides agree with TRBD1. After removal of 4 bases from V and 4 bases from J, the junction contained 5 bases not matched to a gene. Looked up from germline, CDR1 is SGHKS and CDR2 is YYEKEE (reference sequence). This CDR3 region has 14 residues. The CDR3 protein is CASSQTGGGETQYF. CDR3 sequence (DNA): TGTGCCAGCAGCCAGACAGGGGGGGGAGAGACCCAGTACTTC.

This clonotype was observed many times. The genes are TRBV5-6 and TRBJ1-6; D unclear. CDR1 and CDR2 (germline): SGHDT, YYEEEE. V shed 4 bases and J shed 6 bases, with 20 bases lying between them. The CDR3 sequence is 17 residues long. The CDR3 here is CASSAPPGEFLNSPLHF. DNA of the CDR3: TGTGCCAGCAGCGCACCCCCTGGGGAGTTTCTTAATTCACCCCTCCACTTT. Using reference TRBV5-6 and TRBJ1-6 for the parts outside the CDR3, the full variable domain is DAGVTQSPTHLIKTRGQQVTLRCSPKSGHDTVSWYQQALGQGPQFIFQYYEEEERQRGNFPDRFSGHQFPNYSSELNVNALLLGDSALYLCASSAPPGEFLNSPLHFGNGTRLTVT.

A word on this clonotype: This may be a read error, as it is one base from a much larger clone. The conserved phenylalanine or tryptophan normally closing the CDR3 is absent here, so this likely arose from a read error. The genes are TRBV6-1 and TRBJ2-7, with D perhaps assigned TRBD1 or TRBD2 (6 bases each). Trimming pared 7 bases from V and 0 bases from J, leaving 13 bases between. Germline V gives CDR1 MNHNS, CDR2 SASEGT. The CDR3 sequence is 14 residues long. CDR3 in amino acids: CASTRGPSSYEQYL. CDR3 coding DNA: TGTGCCAGCACACGGGGGCCGAGCTCCTACGAGCAGTACTTG.

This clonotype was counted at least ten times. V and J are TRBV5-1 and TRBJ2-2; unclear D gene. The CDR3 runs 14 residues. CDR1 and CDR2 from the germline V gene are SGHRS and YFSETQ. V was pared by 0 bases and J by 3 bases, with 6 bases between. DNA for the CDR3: TGCGCCAGCAGCTTGGCCAGGCACACCGGGGAGCTGTTTTTT. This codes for CASSLARHTGELFF.